These 27 T cell receptor beta chains were all obtained from the same sample, sequenced in a study of cytomegalovirus exposure and HLA in healthy donors. The PCR contained 60 Vbeta and 13 Jbeta primers. Generated by immunoSEQ multiplex PCR, the TCRdb table keeps only in-frame clones and is missing some. In the table there are approximately 190,000 clones, more than 65% of which are singletons. Source material: PBMCs. The source is a woman aged 30 to 39 in good health and CMV-seronegative.

This clone was seen only a few times. This chain joins TRBV30 and TRBJ2-3; D is perhaps TRBD1 (6 bases). CDR3 length: 15 residues. Germline-derived CDR1 and CDR2 are GTSNPN and SVGIG (reference sequence). Trimming cost V 2 bases and J 1 base, with 13 bases left between them. CDR3 nucleotide sequence: TGTGCCTGGAGTCGTTTGTGGACAGGCACAGATACGCAGTATTTT. It translates to CAWSRLWTGTDTQYF.

The chain uses TRBV6-5 and TRBJ2-5; 7 positions match TRBD1. CDR1 and CDR2 (germline): MNHEY, SVGAGI. V trimming: 4 bases; J trimming: 5 bases; junction bases outside the gene matches: 7. The CDR3 covers 14 residues. The CDR3 loop is CASSFTGVLETQYF. The CDR3 DNA sequence: TGTGCCAGCAGTTTTACAGGGGTATTGGAGACCCAGTACTTC.

The chain joins TRBV15 to TRBJ2-1; possibly TRBD2 for D (5 bases). The CDR3 contains 16 residues. CDR1 and CDR2 (germline): LNHNV, YYDKDF (reference sequence). The V gene lost 5 bases and the J gene lost 4 bases, with 18 bases spanning the gap. The CDR3 nucleotides are TGTGCCACCAGCTCCCTAGGGCGGGTGGAATACAATGAGCAGTTCTTC. It encodes CATSSLGRVEYNEQFF.

The chain couples TRBV9 to TRBJ2-1, with a possible D match to TRBD2 (6 bases). The CDR3 loop spans 14 amino acids. Trimming removed 1 base at V and 8 bases at J, with 13 bases between. CDR1 and CDR2 (germline): SGDLS, YYNGEE. CDR3 sequence reads: CASSVSGSSDEQFF. CDR3 DNA: TGTGCCAGCAGCGTATCCGGGAGTAGCGATGAGCAGTTCTTC.

The rearrangement links TRBV7-2 to TRBJ2-7; 12 positions agree with TRBD2. Trimming took 4 bases from V and 7 from J; bases not matched to a gene: 5. This CDR3 has 14 residues. Germline values: CDR1 SGHTA, CDR2 FQGNSA. The CDR3 DNA reads TGTGCCAGCAGCTGGACTAGCGGGAAGGGAGAGCAGTACTTC. Translation: CASSWTSGKGEQYF.

The rearrangement uses TRBV7-6 and TRBJ1-2; 7 nucleotides line up with TRBD1. Germline CDR1 is SGHVS and CDR2 is FNYEAQ. With V trimmed by 2 bases and J by 3 bases, 3 bases remained unmatched. This CDR3 contains 14 residues. The CDR3 here is CASSLNRGDYGYTF. The CDR3 DNA is TGTGCCAGCAGCTTAAACAGGGGTGACTATGGCTACACCTTC. Based on the CDR3 plus reference TRBV7-6 and TRBJ1-2, the full variable domain is GAGVSQSPRYKVTKRGQDVALRCDPISGHVSLYWYRQALGQGPEFLTYFNYEAQQDKSGLPNDRFSAERPEGSISTLTIQRTEQRDSAMYRCASSLNRGDYGYTFGSGTRLTVV.

J is TRBJ2-1 and V is TRBV28; a possible D gene is TRBD1 (5 bases). CDR1 is MDHEN and CDR2 is SYDVKM in the germline V gene. Trimming took 8 bases from V and 4 from J, leaving 9 bases between them. CDR3 length: 12 residues. CDR3 sequence (DNA): TGTGCCAGCTCGACAGCTTACAATGAGCAGTTCTTC. Protein sequence: CASSTAYNEQFF.

The rearrangement uses TRBV5-6 and TRBJ2-3, with D perhaps TRBD2 (5 bases). V dropped 0 bases and J dropped 4 bases, with 12 bases sitting between them. This CDR3 has 15 amino acids. In germline, CDR1 is SGHDT, CDR2 YYEEEE. The CDR3 sequence: CASSLVRSSADTQYF. Here the CDR3 DNA reads TGTGCCAGCAGCTTGGTCAGGAGTAGCGCAGATACGCAGTATTTT.

This clone was observed once. This chain links TRBV12-5 with TRBJ2-7; D is ambiguous. Germline V CDR1 and CDR2: LGHNT, FRNRAP. Trimming shortened V by 4 bases and J by 7 bases, and 17 bases separated the two germline ends. The CDR3 extends over 14 amino acids. CDR3 in amino acids: CASGSAGPYMEQYF. The CDR3 region has the DNA TGTGCTAGTGGTTCGGCAGGTCCCTACATGGAGCAGTACTTC.

The chain joins TRBV5-4 to TRBJ2-6; tentative D call: TRBD2 (6 bases). Trimming pared 4 bases from V and 3 bases from J, leaving 17 bases between. The CDR3 totals 17 residues. CDR1 SGHNT and CDR2 YYREEE come from the germline V gene (reference sequence). The CDR3 sequence is CASSLTAGGYGANVLTF. The CDR3 DNA is TGTGCCAGCAGCCTTACCGCCGGGGGATATGGGGCCAACGTCCTGACTTTC.

The rearrangement uses TRBV7-2 and TRBJ2-3; TRBD2 matches 10 bases. Trimming at V came to 5 bases and at J to 2 bases, leaving 4 bases not matched to a gene. The CDR3 is 15 amino acids. CDR1 SGHTA and CDR2 FQGNSA come from the germline V gene. The CDR3 spells CASSVTSGITDTQYF. In nucleotides, the CDR3 is TGTGCCAGCAGCGTTACTAGCGGGATCACAGATACGCAGTATTTT.

The chain uses TRBV4-1 and TRBJ1-2; 7 bases are shared with TRBD1. The junction had 3 bases not matched to a gene; V was cut back by 0 bases and J by 5 bases. Germline loops: CDR1 MGHRA, CDR2 YSYEKL. The CDR3 runs to 14 residues. CDR3 coding DNA: TGCGCCAGCAGCCAAGAGACAGGGTATTATGGCTACACCTTC. Translating gives CASSQETGYYGYTF.

This clone was counted once. This chain joins TRBV2 and TRBJ2-3; TRBD2 matches at 8 bases. J gave up 1 base and V 8 bases, and 14 bases lay outside the gene matches. CDR3 length equals 17 residues. CDR1 and CDR2 from the germline V gene are SNHLY and FYNNEI. The CDR3 loop reads CASSGTSLFKGTDTQYF. As DNA, the CDR3 is TGTGCCAGCTCCGGGACTAGTCTATTCAAAGGCACAGATACGCAGTATTTT.

V and J are TRBV19 and TRBJ1-2; TRBD1 matches at 7 bases. CDR3 length: 14 residues. In germline, CDR1 is LNHDA, CDR2 SQIVND (reference sequence). Trimming at V came to 8 bases and at J to 4 bases, leaving 10 bases not matched to a gene. The CDR3 DNA reads TGTGCCAGTGATAAACAGGGGCCGGGCTATGGCTACACCTTC. Translating gives CASDKQGPGYGYTF.

The chain joins TRBV25-1 to TRBJ1-1; D not resolved. CDR3 size: 12 residues. Trimming cost V 6 bases and J 0 bases, with 5 bases left between them. CDR1 is MGHDK and CDR2 is SYGVNS in the germline V gene. CDR3: CASREVNTEAFF. The CDR3 nucleotides are TGTGCCAGCAGGGAGGTGAACACTGAAGCTTTCTTT.

This clone was seen more than once but under ten times. CDR3 in DNA: TGTGCCAGTAAGGGACTAGCGGGAGACGCAGATACGCAGTATTTT. This gives the protein CASKGLAGDADTQYF. This chain links TRBV19 with TRBJ2-3; the match to TRBD2 covers 14 bases. The CDR3 contains 15 residues. CDR1 and CDR2 (germline): LNHDA, SQIVND (reference sequence). Losses at the gene ends were 7 bases for V and 4 bases for J; bases not matched to a gene: 4.

The V gene is TRBV7-9, the J gene TRBJ2-5; the match to TRBD1 covers 10 bases. Trimming removed 5 bases from V and 4 bases from J; junction bases left unmatched: 7. The CDR3 length is 15 residues. CDR1 is SEHNR, CDR2 FQNEAQ, per germline (reference sequence). In nucleotides, the CDR3 is TGTGCCAGCAGCGACCCCGACAGGGGGCCAGAGACCCAGTACTTC. Translated: CASSDPDRGPETQYF.

The chain combines TRBV27 with TRBJ2-6; a possible D gene is TRBD2 (5 bases). Between the trimmed V and J ends, which lost 3 bases and 4 bases, there was a span of 13 bases. Germline lookup yields CDR1 MNHEY and CDR2 SMNVEV (reference sequence). This CDR3 is built from 16 residues. The CDR3 region has the DNA TGTGCCAGCAGTTTGATCGTTGGGAGCGGGGCCAACGTCCTGACTTTC. Translating gives CASSLIVGSGANVLTF.

V and J are TRBV5-1 and TRBJ1-2, with D possibly TRBD1 on 5 matching bases. This CDR3 has 15 residues. CDR1 and CDR2 from the germline V gene are SGHRS and YFSETQ. The germline V and J ends were trimmed by 4 bases and 0 bases, with 13 bases remaining between them. CDR3 in DNA: TGCGCCAGCAGCGCGGGACGGTTAGCTAACTATGGCTACACCTTC. It yields the protein CASSAGRLANYGYTF.

The chain is built from TRBV18 and TRBJ2-2; a weak D match, TRBD1 (6 bases). CDR3 length equals 14 residues. Trimming left V 6 bases short and J 3 bases short, with 11 bases between. CDR1 and CDR2 (germline): KGHSH, LQKENI. CDR3 residues: CASSDRLDTGELFF. DNA for the CDR3: TGTGCCAGCTCCGACAGGTTGGACACCGGGGAGCTGTTTTTT. The full variable domain, rest sourced from reference TRBV18 and TRBJ2-2, is NAGVMQNPRHLVRRRGQEARLRCSPMKGHSHVYWYRQLPEEGLKFMVYLQKENIIDESGMPKERFSAEFPKEGPSILRIQQVVRGDSAAYFCASSDRLDTGELFFGEGSRLTVL.

This chain connects TRBV5-4 to TRBJ1-1; the match to TRBD1 covers 7 bases. Germline lookup yields CDR1 SGHNT and CDR2 YYREEE (reference sequence). V lost 4 bases to trimming and J lost 3 bases; unmatched junction nucleotides: 3. This CDR3 is built from 13 residues. This chain's CDR3 is CASSADRDTEAFF. The CDR3 DNA is TGTGCCAGCAGCGCAGACAGGGACACTGAAGCTTTCTTT.

The V gene is TRBV28, the J gene TRBJ1-4; a weak D match, TRBD1 (5 bases). Germline CDR1 MDHEN, CDR2 SYDVKM. The V gene lost 3 bases and the J gene lost 6 bases, with 11 bases spanning the gap. The CDR3 loop spans 14 amino acids. The CDR3 here is CASSFGGGDEKLFF. The CDR3 region has the DNA TGTGCCAGCAGTTTTGGCGGGGGGGATGAAAAACTGTTTTTT.

The V gene is TRBV7-2, the J gene TRBJ1-5; no firm D call. Germline lookup yields CDR1 SGHTA and CDR2 FQGNSA. V lost 0 bases and J 3 bases, leaving 9 bases between the germline ends. The CDR3 has 15 amino acids. The CDR3 spells CASSLANSNNQPQHF. The CDR3 nucleotides read TGTGCCAGCAGCTTAGCCAACAGCAACAATCAGCCCCAGCATTTT.

The gene calls are TRBV4-1 and TRBJ2-2; 9 bases line up with TRBD2. The CDR3 is 16 residues long. J was trimmed by 4 bases and V by 1 base; bases with no gene match: 4. Germline V CDR1 and CDR2: MGHRA, YSYEKL. CDR3 residues: CASSQGTSGLTGELFF. CDR3 in DNA: TGCGCCAGCAGCCAAGGAACTAGCGGGCTCACCGGGGAGCTGTTTTTT.

The chain uses TRBV4-2 and TRBJ2-7; the match to TRBD2 covers 11 bases. This CDR3 has 15 amino acids. V was clipped by 4 bases and J by 0 bases; unmatched bases: 2. Germline loops: CDR1 LGHNA, CDR2 YNFKEQ. As DNA, the CDR3 is TGTGCCAGCAGCCGTACTAGCGGGAGCTCCTACGAGCAGTACTTC. Translation gives CASSRTSGSSYEQYF.

The CDR3 protein is CASSFSQGATETQYF. As DNA, the CDR3 is TGCGCCAGCAGCTTCTCACAGGGGGCAACGGAGACCCAGTACTTC. The chain joins TRBV4-1 to TRBJ2-5; TRBD1 aligns across 9 bases. Germline CDR1 and CDR2: MGHRA and YSYEKL. This CDR3 is built from 15 residues. Trimming removed 5 bases from V and 5 bases from J; junction bases left unmatched: 9.

In its sample, this clone was seen once. The V call is TRBV7-2, the J call TRBJ2-1; 9 bases are a match to TRBD2. Trimming removed 3 bases from V and 3 bases from J; junction bases left unmatched: 3. The CDR3 contains 15 residues. Germline CDR1 reads SGHTA; CDR2 reads FQGNSA. CDR3 DNA: TGTGCCAGCAGCTTTCCTAGCGGGAACTACAATGAGCAGTTCTTC. Amino acid sequence: CASSFPSGNYNEQFF. Full variable domain (missing parts from reference TRBV7-2 and TRBJ2-1): GAGVSQSPSNKVTEKGKDVELRCDPISGHTALYWYRQSLGQGLEFLIYFQGNSAPDKSGLPSDRFSAERTGGSVSTLTIQRTQQEDSAVYLCASSFPSGNYNEQFFGPGTRLTVL.